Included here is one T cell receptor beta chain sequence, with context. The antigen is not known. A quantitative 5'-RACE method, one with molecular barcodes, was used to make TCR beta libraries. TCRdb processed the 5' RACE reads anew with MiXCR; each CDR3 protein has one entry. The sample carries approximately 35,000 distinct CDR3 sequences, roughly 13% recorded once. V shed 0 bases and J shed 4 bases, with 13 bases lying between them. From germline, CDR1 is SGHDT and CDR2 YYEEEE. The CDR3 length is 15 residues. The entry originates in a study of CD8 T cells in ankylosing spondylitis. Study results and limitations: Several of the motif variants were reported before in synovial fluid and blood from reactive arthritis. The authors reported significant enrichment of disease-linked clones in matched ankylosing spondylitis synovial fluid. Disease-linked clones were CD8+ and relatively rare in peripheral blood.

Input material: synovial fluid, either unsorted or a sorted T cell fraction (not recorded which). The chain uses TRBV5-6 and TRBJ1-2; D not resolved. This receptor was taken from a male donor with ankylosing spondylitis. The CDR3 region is CASSLETADPYGYTF. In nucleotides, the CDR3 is TGTGCCAGCAGCTTGGAGACCGCGGATCCCTATGGCTACACCTTC. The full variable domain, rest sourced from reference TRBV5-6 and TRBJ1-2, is DAGVTQSPTHLIKTRGQQVTLRCSPKSGHDTVSWYQQALGQGPQFIFQYYEEEERQRGNFPDRFSGHQFPNYSSELNVNALLLGDSALYLCASSLETADPYGYTFGSGTRLTVV.